The TCR beta chain under discussion was sequenced for a study of blood T cell repertoires in COVID-19 (dated by TCRdb to 2018 to 2021). Concerning the study at large: Samples from collaborators originated in the United States, Italy and Spain and spanned both the acute and convalescent phases of COVID-19. The material from the prospective study consisted of cDNA or gDNA derived from T cells, B-cell-depleted T cells, or PBMCs. Subjects who had been exposed to COVID-19, were actively infected with it, or had recovered from it provided the deeply sampled blood TCRbeta repertoires that made up the dataset. The sample metadata nearly always contained a de-identified subject ID, COVID-19 status, age in years and sex. Samples came from the ongoing ImmuneRACE study (first 160 participants) plus 1,254 subjects from 6 global collaborators. The repertoires were made available in a free public database intended to serve as a resource for research on the immune response to SARS-CoV-2. HLA class I and class II types, where available, came from metadata supplied by the sample provider rather than from assay-based typing.

Turning to this clone: The target of this receptor is not known. No much larger clone is present one base from it, and per-base qualities are unavailable.

V and J are trimmed by 0 bases and 2 bases, and the gene matches miss 3 bases of the junction. The germline V gene provides CDR1 LGHNA and CDR2 YSLEER. The cysteine opens and the phenylalanine closes a CDR3 of 17 amino acids. Only the CDR3 part of the read is kept: 51 bases, read in frame from the first base. In the prospective study, participants were roughly 18 to 100 years old, resided in approximately 25 geographic areas of the United States, and were enrolled through a virtual design. Cohort assignment in the prospective study relied on participant-reported clinical history from a screening survey and a study questionnaire. Exposed participants were defined as having been in contact with someone with a PCR-confirmed or clinician-diagnosed COVID-19 case within 2 weeks of study entry. Mobile phlebotomists in the prospective study collected whole blood, serum and a nasopharyngeal or oropharyngeal swab from every participant. Over a roughly two-month period, participants in the prospective study had the option of providing additional blood draws and questionnaires. Blood samples from the prospective study were shipped frozen or at room temperature prior to DNA extraction.

TCRbeta CDR3 regions were amplified from genomic DNA by means of the immunoSEQ Assay, a bias-controlled multiplex PCR. Turning to the authors' computational methods: Within the assay, amplification of reference gene primers was used to estimate how many nucleated cells each sample contained. Sequence reads were collapsed and filtered to measure the absolute abundance of every unique TCRbeta CDR3 rearrangement. For each sample, productive Simpson clonality was calculated as the square root of Simpson's diversity index across productive rearrangements. TCRdb re-hosts the immuneACCESS table, in-frame sequences only. Its copies lack some clones; in the studies checked, an unresolved V gene accounts for under half of them, and the cause for the rest is not known. The D gene and trimming were derived from the DNA, and the V and J assignments and clone size from that table. The sample records 150,000 to 200,000 clones, roughly three quarters of which are singletons. The top ten clonotypes cover approximately 15% of the sample.

The research as a whole found: How much clinical and demographic metadata was included differed by source and by participant, and the metadata was provided uncurated.

The chain is encoded by TRBV4-3 joined to TRBJ2-1, with 11 bases matching TRBD2. Material: PBMCs or T cells enriched from blood (not recorded which). The sequence derives from a man in his 60s who had been exposed to COVID-19. CDR3 reads: CASSQDLGLAAYNEQFF. In nucleotide form, the sequence is TGCGCCAGCAGCCAAGATCTGGGACTAGCGGCCTACAATGAGCAGTTCTTC.